Each of the 9 T cell receptor beta chains below was sequenced from the same sample in a study of shared clonotypes between healthy human individuals. Using immunoSEQ multiplex PCR, the repertoire was profiled, and TCRdb retains in-frame clones only, with some absent. The sample comprises more than 1.2 million clones, approximately 98.5% of which are singletons, and 0.36% rests with the top ten. The sequencing sample was made of naive CD4+ T cells sorted from blood. Subset given: CD45RA+ positively selected. The source is a young man in good health.

CDR3 nucleotides: TGTGCCAGCAGTAAAAACAGGGATTTGAACACTGAAGCTTTCTTT. Translating gives CASSKNRDLNTEAFF. The chain uses TRBV6-5 and TRBJ1-1; D perhaps matches TRBD1 (6 bases). CDR3 length: 15 amino acids. The V gene's germline CDR1 is MNHEY and CDR2 SVGAGI. V was pared by 5 bases and J by 0 bases, with 13 bases between.

The rearrangement joins TRBV2 to TRBJ2-3; D perhaps matches TRBD2 (6 bases). Trimming stripped 4 bases from V and 3 bases from J, with 14 bases between. Germline-derived CDR1 and CDR2 are SNHLY and FYNNEI. The CDR3 totals 15 residues. Here the CDR3 DNA reads TGTGCCAGCAGTGTACGGGGGAGTTGGACAGATACGCAGTATTTT. It specifies CASSVRGSWTDTQYF.

V and J are TRBV5-6 and TRBJ1-2; 7 bases are shared with TRBD1. Germline assignment: CDR1 SGHDT and CDR2 YYEEEE. J lost 3 bases, V lost 5 bases, and 13 bases had no gene match. The CDR3 is made up of 16 amino acids. The CDR3 DNA follows: TGTGCCAGCAGGTGGACCGCGACAGGGTCTGACTATGGCTACACCTTC. It specifies CASRWTATGSDYGYTF.

This rearrangement joins TRBV28 to TRBJ2-7, with 11 bases that match TRBD2. This CDR3 spans 18 amino acids. Trimming removed 7 bases from V and 4 bases from J; junction bases left unmatched: 18. Germline CDR1 MDHEN, CDR2 SYDVKM. CDR3 protein: CASTPVGLTSGVEYEQYF. Here the CDR3 DNA reads TGTGCCAGCACCCCCGTTGGTCTGACTAGCGGGGTGGAGTACGAGCAGTACTTC.

The V and J genes are TRBV18 and TRBJ2-7, with unresolved D. Germline V CDR1 and CDR2: KGHSH, LQKENI. Trimming removed 1 base from V and 2 bases from J, with 9 bases in between. CDR3 length equals 14 residues. CDR3 coding DNA: TGTGCCAGCTCACCACGTAGGGTGACCTACGAGCAGTACTTC. This codes for CASSPRRVTYEQYF.

The chain combines TRBV5-8 with TRBJ1-5, with 9 bases aligning to TRBD1. The V gene end was trimmed by 3 bases and the J gene end by 1 base; junction bases not matched to a gene: 14. This CDR3 is built from 19 residues. Germline CDR1 and CDR2: SGHTS and YDEGEE. CDR3 sequence reads: CASSSTPGTGPLSNQPQHF. The CDR3 DNA reads TGTGCCAGCAGCTCCACCCCCGGGACAGGGCCCTTGAGCAATCAGCCCCAGCATTTT.

The chain's CDR3 is CASSGSSGRQETQYF. The CDR3, as DNA: TGTGCCAGCAGCGGCTCTAGCGGGAGGCAAGAGACCCAGTACTTC. V gene TRBV9 combines with J gene TRBJ2-5; 11 nucleotides align to TRBD2. This CDR3 spans 15 amino acids. Germline CDR1 SGDLS, CDR2 YYNGEE. Unmatched junction bases numbered 3, after V lost 3 bases and J lost 2 bases.

The chain employs TRBV7-8 and TRBJ2-7; D gene ambiguous. The CDR3 is 13 residues long. Trimming cost V 5 bases and J 4 bases, with 12 bases left between them. Germline CDR1 and CDR2: SGHVS and FQNEAQ. CDR3 region: CASSAPTPYEQYF. The CDR3 DNA reads TGTGCCAGCAGCGCACCCACCCCGTACGAGCAGTACTTC.

CDR3 nucleotide sequence: TGTGCCAGCAGCGTAGGGACCCCACTTCCCTCGCTCGGAAACACCATATATTTT. This translates into CASSVGTPLPSLGNTIYF. The V gene is TRBV9, the J gene TRBJ1-3; D unresolved. This CDR3 is built from 18 residues. Trimming removed 0 bases at V and 4 bases at J, with 20 bases between. Germline lookup yields CDR1 SGDLS and CDR2 YYNGEE.